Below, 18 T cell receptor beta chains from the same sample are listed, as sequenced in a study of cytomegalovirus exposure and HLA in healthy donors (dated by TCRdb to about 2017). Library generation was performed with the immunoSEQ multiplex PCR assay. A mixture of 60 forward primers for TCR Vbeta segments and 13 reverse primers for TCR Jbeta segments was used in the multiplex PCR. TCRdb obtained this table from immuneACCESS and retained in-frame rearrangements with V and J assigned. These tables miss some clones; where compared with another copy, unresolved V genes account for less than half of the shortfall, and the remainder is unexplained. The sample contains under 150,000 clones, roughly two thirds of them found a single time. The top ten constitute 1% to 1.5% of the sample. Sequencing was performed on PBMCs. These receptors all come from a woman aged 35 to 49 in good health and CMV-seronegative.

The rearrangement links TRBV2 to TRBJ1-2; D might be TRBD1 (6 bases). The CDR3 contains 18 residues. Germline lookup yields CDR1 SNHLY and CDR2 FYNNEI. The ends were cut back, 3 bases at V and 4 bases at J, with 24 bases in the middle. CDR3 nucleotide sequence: TGTGCCAGCAGTGATTTCGAGACAGGCCTCATTAGCAGCTATGGCTACACCTTC. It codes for CASSDFETGLISSYGYTF.

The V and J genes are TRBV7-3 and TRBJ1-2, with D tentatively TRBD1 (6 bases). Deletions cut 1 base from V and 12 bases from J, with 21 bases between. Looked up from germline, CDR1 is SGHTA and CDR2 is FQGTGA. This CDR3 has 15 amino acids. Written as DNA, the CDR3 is TGTGCCAGCAGCTTAAACGGGGGGCAGTCCCTTGGGAACACCTTC. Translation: CASSLNGGQSLGNTF.

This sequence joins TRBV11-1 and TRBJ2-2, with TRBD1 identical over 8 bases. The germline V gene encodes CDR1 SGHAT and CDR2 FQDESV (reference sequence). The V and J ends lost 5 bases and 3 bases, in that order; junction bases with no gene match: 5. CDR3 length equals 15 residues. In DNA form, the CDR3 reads TGTGCCAGCAGCCTTGGACAGGGACACACCGGGGAGCTGTTTTTT. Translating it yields CASSLGQGHTGELFF.

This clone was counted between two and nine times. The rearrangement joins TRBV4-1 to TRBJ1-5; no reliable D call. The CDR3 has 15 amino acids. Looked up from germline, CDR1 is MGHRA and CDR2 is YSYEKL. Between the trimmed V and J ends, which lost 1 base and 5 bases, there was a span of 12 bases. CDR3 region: CASSQGGSLDQPQHF. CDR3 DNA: TGCGCCAGCAGCCAAGGAGGGTCACTGGATCAGCCCCAGCATTTT.

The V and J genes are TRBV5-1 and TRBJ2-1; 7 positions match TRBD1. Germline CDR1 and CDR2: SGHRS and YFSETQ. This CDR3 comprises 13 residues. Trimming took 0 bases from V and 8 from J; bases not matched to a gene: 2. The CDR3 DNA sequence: TGCGCCAGCAGCTTGGCCACAGGGGATGAGCAGTTCTTC. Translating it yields CASSLATGDEQFF.

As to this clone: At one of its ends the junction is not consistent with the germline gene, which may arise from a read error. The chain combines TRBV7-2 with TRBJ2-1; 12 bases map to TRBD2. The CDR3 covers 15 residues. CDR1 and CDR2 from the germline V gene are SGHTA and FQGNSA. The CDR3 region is CASSVASGGVNEQFF. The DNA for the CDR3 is TGTGCCAGCAGCGTAGCTAGCGGGGGGGTCAATGAGCAGTTCTTC.

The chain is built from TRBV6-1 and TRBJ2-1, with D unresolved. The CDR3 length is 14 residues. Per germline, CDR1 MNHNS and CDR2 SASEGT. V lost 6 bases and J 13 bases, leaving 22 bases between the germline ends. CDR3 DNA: TGTGCCAGCAGCTATACCCCCGATACAGCAGCCCAGTTCTTC. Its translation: CASSYTPDTAAQFF.

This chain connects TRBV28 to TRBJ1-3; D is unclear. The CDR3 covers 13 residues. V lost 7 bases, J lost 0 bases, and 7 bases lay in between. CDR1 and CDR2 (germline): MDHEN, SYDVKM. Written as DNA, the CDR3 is TGTGCCAGCAACTCCGACTCTGGAAACACCATATATTTT. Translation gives CASNSDSGNTIYF.

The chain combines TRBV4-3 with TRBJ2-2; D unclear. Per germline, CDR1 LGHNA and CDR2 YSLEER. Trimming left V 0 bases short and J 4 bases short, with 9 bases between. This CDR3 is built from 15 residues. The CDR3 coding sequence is TGCGCCAGCAGCCAAGACACCGCGCCCACCGGGGAGCTGTTTTTT. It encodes CASSQDTAPTGELFF.

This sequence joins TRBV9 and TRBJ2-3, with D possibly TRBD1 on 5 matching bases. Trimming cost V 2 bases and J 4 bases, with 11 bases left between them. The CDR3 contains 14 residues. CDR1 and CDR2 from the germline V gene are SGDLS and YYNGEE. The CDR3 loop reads CASSVGGAADTQYF. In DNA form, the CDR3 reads TGTGCCAGCAGCGTCGGTGGGGCGGCAGATACGCAGTATTTT.

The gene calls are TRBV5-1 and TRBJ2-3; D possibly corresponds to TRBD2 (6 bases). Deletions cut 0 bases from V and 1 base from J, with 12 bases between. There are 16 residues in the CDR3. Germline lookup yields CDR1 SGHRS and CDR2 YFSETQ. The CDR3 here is CASSLGLDIRTDTQYF. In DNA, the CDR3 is TGCGCCAGCAGCTTGGGACTAGATATCCGCACAGATACGCAGTATTTT.

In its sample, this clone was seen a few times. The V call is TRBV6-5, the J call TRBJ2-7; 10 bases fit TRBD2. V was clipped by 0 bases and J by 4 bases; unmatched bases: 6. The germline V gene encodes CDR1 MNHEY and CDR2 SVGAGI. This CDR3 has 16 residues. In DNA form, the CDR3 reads TGTGCCAGCAGTTACTCGATCCTAGCGGGGGCTTACGAGCAGTACTTC. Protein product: CASSYSILAGAYEQYF.

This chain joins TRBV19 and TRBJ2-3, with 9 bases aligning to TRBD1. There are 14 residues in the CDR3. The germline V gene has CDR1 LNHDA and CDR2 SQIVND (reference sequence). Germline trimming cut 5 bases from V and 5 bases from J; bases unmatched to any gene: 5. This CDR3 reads CASSDTGGVDTQYF. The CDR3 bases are TGTGCCAGTAGTGATACAGGGGGCGTAGATACGCAGTATTTT.

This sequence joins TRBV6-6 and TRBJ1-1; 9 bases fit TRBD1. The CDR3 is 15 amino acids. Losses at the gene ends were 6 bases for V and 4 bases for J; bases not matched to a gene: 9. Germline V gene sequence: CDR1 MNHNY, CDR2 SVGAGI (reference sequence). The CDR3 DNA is TGTGCCAGCAGCCAGGACAGGGGAGATTCCACTGAAGCTTTCTTT. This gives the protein CASSQDRGDSTEAFF.

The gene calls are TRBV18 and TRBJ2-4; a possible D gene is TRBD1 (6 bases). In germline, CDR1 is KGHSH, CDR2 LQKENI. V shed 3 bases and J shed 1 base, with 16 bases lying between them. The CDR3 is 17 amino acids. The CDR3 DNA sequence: TGTGCCAGCTCACCGGCGGTACAGGGATTTGCCAAAAACATTCAGTACTTC. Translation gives CASSPAVQGFAKNIQYF.

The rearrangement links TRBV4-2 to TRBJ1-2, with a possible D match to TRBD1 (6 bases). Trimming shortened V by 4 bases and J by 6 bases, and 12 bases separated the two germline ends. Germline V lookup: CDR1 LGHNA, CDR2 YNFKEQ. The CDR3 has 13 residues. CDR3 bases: TGTGCCAGCAGCCGGGGGGAGGGGGATGGCTACACCTTC. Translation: CASSRGEGDGYTF.

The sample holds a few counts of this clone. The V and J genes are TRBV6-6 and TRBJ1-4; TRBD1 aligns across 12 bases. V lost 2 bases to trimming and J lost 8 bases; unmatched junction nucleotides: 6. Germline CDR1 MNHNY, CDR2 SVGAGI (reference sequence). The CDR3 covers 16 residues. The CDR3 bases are TGTGCCAGCAGTTACATTGAGGGGACAGGGGGCGAAAAACTGTTTTTT. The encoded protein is CASSYIEGTGGEKLFF.

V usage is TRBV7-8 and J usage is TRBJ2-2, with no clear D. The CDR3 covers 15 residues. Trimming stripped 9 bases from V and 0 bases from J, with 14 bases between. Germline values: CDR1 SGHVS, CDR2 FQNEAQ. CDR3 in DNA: TGTGCCAGTTTAGACATAAAATCGAACACCGGGGAGCTGTTTTTT. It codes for CASLDIKSNTGELFF.